Shown below are 19 T cell receptor beta chains from a single sample sequenced in a study of T cells in Graves' hyperthyroidism and ophthalmopathy. Amplified TCR beta CDR3 regions came from RNA transcripts. During a first-round RT-PCR of the TCR CDR3, the HTBI primer set was used. TCRdb processed the multiplex PCR reads anew with MiXCR; each CDR3 protein has one entry. The data contain under 600,000 distinct CDR3 sequences, around 15% of them singletons. Sequences were obtained from blood. The receptors were sampled from a woman in her thirties or forties with Graves' ophthalmopathy.

In its sample, this clonotype was seen many times. V and J are TRBV7-9 and TRBJ1-2; D not resolved. This CDR3 has 13 amino acids. Trimming took off 0 bases at V and 8 bases at J, with 10 bases between the two ends. Germline loops: CDR1 SEHNR, CDR2 FQNEAQ (reference sequence). Written as DNA, the CDR3 is TGTGCCAGCAGCTTAGCGACCTCCGGCGGCTACACCTTC. This translates into CASSLATSGGYTF.

This clonotype was recorded many times. The V and J genes are TRBV2 and TRBJ2-7; TRBD1 aligns across 9 bases. J was trimmed by 1 base and V by 7 bases; bases with no gene match: 2. Germline V CDR1 and CDR2: SNHLY, FYNNEI. CDR3 length: 13 residues. The chain's CDR3 is CASIGTGSYEQYF. CDR3 sequence (DNA): TGTGCCAGCATCGGGACAGGGTCCTACGAGCAGTACTTC. Full variable domain (outside the CDR3, taken from reference TRBV2 and TRBJ2-7): EPEVTQTPSHQVTQMGQEVILRCVPISNHLYFYWYRQILGQKVEFLVSFYNNEISEKSEIFDDQFSVERPDGSNFTLKIRSTKLEDSAMYFCASIGTGSYEQYFGPGTRLTVT.

Points on this clonotype: As the CDR3 is not closed by the conserved phenylalanine or tryptophan, this likely results from a read error. This chain uses TRBV5-1 with TRBJ1-5; weak D call: TRBD1 (5 bases). Germline CDR1 SGHRS, CDR2 YFSETQ. V was pared by 1 base and J by 7 bases, with 12 bases between. The CDR3 sequence is 14 residues long. CDR3 coding DNA: TGCGCCAGCAGCTTGAGGGGAGGTGAACAGCCCCAGCATCTT. It translates to CASSLRGGEQPQHL.

This clonotype appeared many times. The chain links TRBV20-1 to TRBJ2-3, with TRBD2 matching 10 bases. Germline V lookup: CDR1 DFQATT, CDR2 SNEGSKA (reference sequence). The CDR3 is made up of 18 amino acids. V shed 1 base and J 0 bases; nucleotides not matched to a gene: 10. CDR3 coding DNA: TGCAGTGCTAGAGGCCTGCCCTTAGCGGGGGGAAGCACAGATACGCAGTATTTT. Translating it yields CSARGLPLAGGSTDTQYF.

This clonotype was detected many times. This rearrangement joins TRBV28 to TRBJ2-1; 12 positions match TRBD2. Unmatched junction bases numbered 5, after V lost 6 bases and J lost 5 bases. CDR1 and CDR2 (germline): MDHEN, SYDVKM. The CDR3 extends over 15 amino acids. The CDR3 nucleotides read TGTGCCAGCAGGAGACTAGCGGGAGTTAACAATGAGCAGTTCTTC. It yields the protein CASRRLAGVNNEQFF.

This clonotype was detected many times. This chain uses TRBV28 with TRBJ1-1; the D is unclear. The CDR3 sequence is 14 residues long. Trimming cost V 5 bases and J 4 bases, with 14 bases left between them. Germline CDR1 is MDHEN and CDR2 is SYDVKM. This CDR3 is CASSPEAPVTEAFF. CDR3 coding DNA: TGTGCCAGCAGTCCCGAGGCCCCGGTCACTGAAGCTTTCTTT.

This clonotype has only a few counts. The chain's CDR3 is CATMKLKTDIYNEQFF. The CDR3, as DNA: TGTGCCACTATGAAACTAAAGACGGATATCTACAATGAGCAGTTCTTC. The chain couples TRBV12-3 or TRBV12-4 to TRBJ2-1; D is unclear. V lost 10 bases and J lost 3, with 22 bases in between. CDR3 length equals 16 residues.

At least ten counts were recorded for this clonotype. V and J are TRBV10-1 and TRBJ1-1, with D uncertain. Deletions cut 3 bases from V and 1 base from J, with 12 bases between. The CDR3 runs 15 residues. The germline CDR1 and CDR2 sequences are WNHNN and SYGVQD (reference sequence). The CDR3 nucleotides read TGCGCCAGCAGTGACGCCGGGTCCCCGAACACTGAAGCTTTCTTT. Its translation is CASSDAGSPNTEAFF.

The chain has TRBV7-2 and TRBJ2-7; D gene unclear. V lost 1 base and J lost 0, with 13 bases in between. The CDR3 loop spans 16 amino acids. Germline V gene lookup returns CDR1 SGHTA and CDR2 FQGNSA. CDR3 residues: CASSLGAYSSSYEQYF. The CDR3 DNA reads as TGTGCCAGCAGCTTAGGCGCTTACTCCAGCTCCTACGAGCAGTACTTC.

V and J are TRBV4-1 and TRBJ2-5; possibly TRBD1 for D (6 bases). This CDR3 has 14 amino acids. Trimming shortened V by 5 bases and J by 8 bases, and 18 bases separated the two germline ends. Looked up from germline, CDR1 is MGHRA and CDR2 is YSYEKL. CDR3 sequence: CASSSPGQGRTQYF. The CDR3 region has the DNA TGCGCCAGCAGCAGCCCGGGACAAGGGAGAACCCAGTACTTC.

This clonotype showed up just a few times. V usage is TRBV29-1 and J usage is TRBJ1-3, with TRBD1 matching 8 bases. The V gene end was trimmed by 5 bases and the J gene end by 4 bases; junction bases not matched to a gene: 4. CDR3 size: 13 residues. Looked up from germline, CDR1 is SQVTM and CDR2 is ANQGSEA. The CDR3 reads CSVQGASGNTIYF. DNA of the CDR3: TGCAGCGTTCAGGGGGCCTCAGGAAACACCATATATTTT.

This clonotype was counted at least ten times. V gene TRBV30 combines with J gene TRBJ1-1; 12 nucleotides line up with TRBD1. Germline V CDR1 and CDR2: GTSNPN, SVGIG (reference sequence). Unmatched junction bases numbered 6, after V lost 3 bases and J lost 4 bases. The CDR3 runs to 15 residues. The DNA of the CDR3 is TGTGCCTGGAGCGAAGGGACAGGGGGCGTCACTGAAGCTTTCTTT. Translating gives CAWSEGTGGVTEAFF.

This sequence joins TRBV2 and TRBJ2-6; a weak D match, TRBD1 (5 bases). Germline CDR1 SNHLY, CDR2 FYNNEI. The germline V and J ends were trimmed by 0 bases and 0 bases, with 12 bases remaining between them. This CDR3 contains 18 residues. The CDR3 sequence is CASSEAPDSSSGANVLTF. DNA for the CDR3: TGTGCCAGCAGTGAAGCCCCCGACAGCAGCTCTGGGGCCAACGTCCTGACTTTC.

This clonotype was seen at least ten times. The rearrangement joins TRBV28 to TRBJ2-5, with D possibly being TRBD1 (6 bases). The germline V and J ends were trimmed by 4 bases and 4 bases, with 22 bases remaining between them. The CDR3 totals 17 residues. Looked up from germline, CDR1 is MDHEN and CDR2 is SYDVKM. CDR3 region: CASSSLVTGPRRETQYF. As DNA, the CDR3 is TGTGCCAGCAGTTCCCTCGTGACAGGCCCCCGTCGAGAGACCCAGTACTTC.

This clonotype was recorded many times. This chain connects TRBV3-1 to TRBJ1-3; D perhaps matches TRBD1 (6 bases). Germline lookup yields CDR1 LGHDT and CDR2 YNNKEL (reference sequence). V gave up 5 bases and J gave up 0 bases, with 11 bases separating them. The CDR3 covers 15 residues. Written as DNA, the CDR3 is TGTGCCAGCAGCTCACAGGGTTCCTCTGGAAACACCATATATTTT. It is translated as CASSSQGSSGNTIYF.

This clonotype came up many times. The rearrangement links TRBV20-1 to TRBJ2-3; unclear D gene. CDR1 and CDR2 from the germline V gene are DFQATT and SNEGSKA (reference sequence). This CDR3 is built from 11 residues. V lost 5 bases and J lost 5, with 8 bases in between. The CDR3 coding sequence is TGCAGTGCTCAACCGGTAGATACGCAGTATTTT. Residues: CSAQPVDTQYF.

This clonotype was counted at least ten times. The chain combines TRBV2 with TRBJ1-2; the D is unclear. V lost 6 bases and J 8 bases, leaving 13 bases between the germline ends. CDR1 and CDR2 from the germline V gene are SNHLY and FYNNEI. The CDR3 is made up of 12 amino acids. CDR3 DNA sequence: TGTGCCAGCAGAAACACCCTGGGAGGCTACACCTTC. Encoded protein: CASRNTLGGYTF.

This clonotype was seen ten or more times. The CDR3, as DNA: TGTGCCAGCAGCCCAAGGGACAGGGGGCTCAATGAGCAGTTCTTC. Protein product: CASSPRDRGLNEQFF. The rearrangement links TRBV9 to TRBJ2-1, with 12 bases identical to TRBD1. The CDR3 loop spans 15 amino acids. CDR1 is SGDLS and CDR2 is YYNGEE in the germline V gene. The V and J ends lost 4 bases and 6 bases, in that order; junction bases with no gene match: 5.

This rearrangement joins TRBV19 to TRBJ2-2, with a weak D call TRBD1 (6 bases). V was pared by 5 bases and J by 2 bases, with 15 bases between. Germline V CDR1 and CDR2: LNHDA, SQIVND (reference sequence). This CDR3 spans 16 amino acids. CDR3 residues: CASSDPGTINTGELFF. CDR3 nucleotides: TGTGCCAGTAGTGACCCCGGGACAATTAACACCGGGGAGCTGTTTTTT.